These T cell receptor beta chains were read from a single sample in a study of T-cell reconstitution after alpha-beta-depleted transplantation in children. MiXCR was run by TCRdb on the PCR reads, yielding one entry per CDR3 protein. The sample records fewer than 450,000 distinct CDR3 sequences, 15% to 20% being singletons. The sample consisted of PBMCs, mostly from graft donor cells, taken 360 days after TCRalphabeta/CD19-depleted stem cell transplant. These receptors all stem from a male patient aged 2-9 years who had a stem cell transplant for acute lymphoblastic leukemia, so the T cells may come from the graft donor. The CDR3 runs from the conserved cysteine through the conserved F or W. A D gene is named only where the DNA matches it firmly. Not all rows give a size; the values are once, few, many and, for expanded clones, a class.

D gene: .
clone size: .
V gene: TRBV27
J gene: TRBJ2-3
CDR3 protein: CASSLPSRDTQYF
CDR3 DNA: TGTGCCAGCAGTTTACCGAGCCGAGATACGCAGTATTTT

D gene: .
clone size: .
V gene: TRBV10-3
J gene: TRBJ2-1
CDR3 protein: CAISEGPNEQFF
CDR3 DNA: TGTGCCATCAGTGAGGGGCCTAATGAGCAGTTCTTC

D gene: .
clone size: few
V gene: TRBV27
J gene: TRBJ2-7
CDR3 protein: CASSLFGAGSGYEQYF
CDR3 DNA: TGTGCCAGCAGTCTCTTTGGGGCGGGGTCGGGGTACGAGCAGTACTTC

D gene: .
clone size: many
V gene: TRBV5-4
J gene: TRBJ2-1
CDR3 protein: CASSLAGPNEQFF
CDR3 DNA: TGTGCCAGCAGCTTGGCGGGTCCGAATGAGCAGTTCTTC

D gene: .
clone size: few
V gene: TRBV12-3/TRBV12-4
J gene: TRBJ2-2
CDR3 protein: CASRLGELFF
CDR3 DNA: TGTGCCAGCAGACTCGGGGAGCTGTTTTTT

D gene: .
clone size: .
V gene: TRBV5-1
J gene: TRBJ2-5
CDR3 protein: CASSLDGHFQETQYF
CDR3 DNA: TGCGCCAGCAGCTTGGACGGGCATTTCCAAGAGACCCAGTACTTC

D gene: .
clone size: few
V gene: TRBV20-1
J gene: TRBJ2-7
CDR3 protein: CSARDISGAYEQYF
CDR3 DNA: TGCAGTGCTAGAGATATTTCAGGGGCCTACGAGCAGTACTTC

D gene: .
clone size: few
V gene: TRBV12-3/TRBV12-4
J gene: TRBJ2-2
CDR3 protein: CASRARGGAGWDTGELFF
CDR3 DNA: TGTGCCAGCAGAGCGCGGGGAGGCGCGGGGTGGGACACCGGGGAGCTGTTTTTT

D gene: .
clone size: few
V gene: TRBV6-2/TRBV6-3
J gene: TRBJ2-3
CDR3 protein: CASGTLIQGNTDTQYF
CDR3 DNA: TGTGCCAGCGGAACCCTTATACAGGGTAACACAGATACGCAGTATTTT

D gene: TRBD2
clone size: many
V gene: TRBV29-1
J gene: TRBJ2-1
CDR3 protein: CSGGTRQNEQFF
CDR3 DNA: TGCAGCGGGGGGACTAGGCAAAATGAGCAGTTCTTC

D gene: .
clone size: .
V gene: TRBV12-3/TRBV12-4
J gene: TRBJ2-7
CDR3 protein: CASSLGQGLEQYF
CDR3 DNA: TGTGCCAGCAGTTTAGGTCAGGGACTCGAGCAGTACTTC

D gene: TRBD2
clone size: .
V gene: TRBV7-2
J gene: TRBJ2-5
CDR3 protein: CASSSKTSGRAETQYF
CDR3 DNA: TGTGCCAGCAGCTCCAAGACTAGCGGGAGGGCAGAGACCCAGTACTTC

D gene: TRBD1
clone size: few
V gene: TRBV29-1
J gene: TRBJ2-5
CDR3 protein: CSVGRTGQETQYF
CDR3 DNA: TGCAGCGTTGGTAGGACAGGTCAAGAGACCCAGTACTTC

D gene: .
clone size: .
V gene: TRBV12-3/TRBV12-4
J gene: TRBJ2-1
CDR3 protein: CASSPGLGISNEQFF
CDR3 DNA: TGTGCCAGCAGTCCTGGGTTGGGAATCAGCAATGAGCAGTTCTTC

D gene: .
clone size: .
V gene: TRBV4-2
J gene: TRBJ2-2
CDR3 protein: CASSHPLARRDHTGELFF
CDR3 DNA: TGTGCCAGCAGCCATCCCCTCGCTCGGCGGGACCACACCGGGGAGCTGTTTTTT

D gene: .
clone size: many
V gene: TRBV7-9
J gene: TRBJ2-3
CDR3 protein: CASLVGTGSTDTQYF
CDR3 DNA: TGTGCCAGCCTTGTGGGGACTGGCAGCACAGATACGCAGTATTTT